One T cell receptor (beta chain) is described in this entry. No antigen is known for it. No much larger clone exists at a distance of one base, and base qualities are not known. This sample was included in a study of CD8+ T cells in alopecia areata (dated by TCRdb to 2016 to 2019). Regarding the study in general: Treated patients were enrolled in an open-label pilot trial of oral tofacitinib at 5 to 10 mg twice daily for moderate-to-severe alopecia areata. Patients received tofacitinib for 6 to 18 months and were then followed off drug for 6 months to check for delayed response and recurrence. In treated patients, disease severity was measured using the SALT score, which gives the percentage of scalp surface area affected. To study T cell clonal expansion in alopecia areata, the researchers applied high-throughput TCRbeta sequencing to both the C3H/HeJ mouse model and human patients. Scalp tissue and sorted CD4+ and CD8+ peripheral blood T cells from patchy and totalis/universalis alopecia areata patients and from healthy controls were covered by human TCRbeta sequencing. Biopsies were taken from tofacitinib-treated patients at baseline and again at 4 and 24 weeks into treatment, and several of those patients also had a later scalp biopsy. Scalp clonality was compared across normal scalp (n=4), patchy alopecia areata scalp (n=8), and alopecia totalis/universalis scalp (n=8). RNA came from the PAXgene miRNA kit for fixed scalp, the miRNeasy kit for PBMCs, and the RNeasy kit for mouse skin. immunoSEQ multiplex PCR using 35 Vbeta forward primers and 13 Jbeta reverse primers was used to amplify TCRbeta CDR3 regions. Paper-wide results and their limitations: During tofacitinib treatment, many expanded lesional clones remained in scalp and blood, and this persistence may partly explain relapse after treatment is stopped. Scalp clonality and the number of expanded CD8+ clones among the top 100 scalp clones were significantly decreased by tofacitinib. Because the treated cohort was small and had only one nonresponder, larger studies are needed to examine links between baseline CD8+ expansion and response. Lesional scalp, especially in alopecia totalis/universalis, showed higher clonality and more expanded CD8+ clones than normal scalp, suggesting antigenic drive. Unlike mouse skin, which is dominated by gammadelta T cells, normal human skin has resident alphabeta T cells that are also sequenced, and this complicates analysis of the scalp TCR repertoire. Shared TCR sequences between patients were less evident than in mice, which may be partly attributable to HLA diversity in the patient population.

Libraries were built with the immunoSEQ multiplex PCR assay. To provide template for TCR sequencing, every sample had RNA extracted and reverse transcribed into cDNA. First-strand cDNA was synthesized using SuperScript III with a 2:1 mix of oligo-dT and random hexamers. A synthetic immune receptor repertoire was used to gauge amplification bias, and whatever bias remained was removed computationally. In the source study's methods: Raw reads were preprocessed for error removal, and CDR3 was defined according to IMGT conventions as running from the conserved cysteine to phenylalanine. Clonality was computed as 1 minus the Shannon entropy, with the entropy normalized by log2 of the number of productive unique TCRs. Scalp TCRbeta sequences were cross-referenced with sorted blood CD4 and CD8 repertoires so that the CD4 or CD8 identity of scalp clones could be inferred. TCRdb retrieved this table from immuneACCESS and kept in-frame rearrangements only. Not all clones are present; in checked studies, unresolved V genes account for under half, and no reason is known for the remainder. That table furnishes V, J and clone size, whereas the DNA furnished D and trimming. The sample records fewer than 200,000 clones, around 50% of which are singletons. Of the sample, roughly 12% falls within the top ten clones.

Per the publication, the time point label means: 24 weeks on oral tofacitinib. What this sample's treatment or condition label stands for: oral pan-JAK inhibitor, 5-10 mg twice daily. Lesional scalp punch biopsies and peripheral blood were obtained from alopecia areata patients. PBMCs were isolated by density centrifugation and stained for CD3, CD4 and CD8, and CD4+ and CD8+ T cells were sorted on a FACSAria. From the cysteine through the phenylalanine, the CDR3 covers 15 amino acids. The read is trimmed to its CDR3 DNA, 45 bases read in frame from base 1. The germline V gene provides CDR1 SGDLS and CDR2 YYNGEE. V was cut back by 5 bases and J by 0 bases, leaving a gap of 15 bases between them.

The TCR comes from a human donor with alopecia areata. Here the chain combines TRBV9 and TRBJ2-7, with a weak D call of TRBD2 (6 bases match). Sample: CD8+ T cells sorted from blood, taken at week 24, from a patient treated with tofacitinib. The sequenced DNA: TGTGCCAGCAGTGCAGAGGAGGGGCCCTCCTACGAGCAGTACTTC. It translates as CASSAEEGPSYEQYF.